One sample yielded the 14 T cell receptor beta chains listed below, sequenced in a study of graft-versus-host responses after intestinal transplantation. Libraries were prepared by immunoSEQ multiplex PCR; TCRdb keeps only in-frame clonotypes and omits some of them. The sample has approximately 70,000 clones, approximately 88% seen once. Their recognized antigens are unknown. Source: unstimulated CD8+ T cells sorted from spleen or lymph node cells, taken before intestinal transplant. These receptors came from a human donor who received an intestinal transplant.

CDR3 amino acids: CASSLVGLAGSYEQYF. CDR3 DNA: TGTGCCAGCAGCTTAGTGGGGCTAGCGGGATCGTACGAGCAGTACTTC. V gene TRBV11-2 combines with J gene TRBJ2-7; 9 bases are a match to TRBD2. This CDR3 has 16 residues. With V trimmed by 1 base and J by 4 bases, 8 bases remained unmatched. Germline values: CDR1 SGHAT, CDR2 FQNNGV.

This rearrangement joins TRBV28 to TRBJ2-1, with TRBD1 as a possible D gene (5 bases). V was pared by 8 bases and J by 6 bases, with 20 bases between. Germline V lookup: CDR1 MDHEN, CDR2 SYDVKM. This CDR3 spans 15 amino acids. The CDR3 spells CASSPFRDLGNEQFF. Here the CDR3 DNA reads TGTGCCAGCTCCCCCTTCAGGGATCTTGGCAATGAGCAGTTCTTC.

This CDR3 is CASSESGIDYNEQFF. Written as DNA, the CDR3 is TGTGCCAGCAGCGAGTCCGGGATCGATTACAATGAGCAGTTCTTC. The rearrangement uses TRBV9 and TRBJ2-1; possibly TRBD2 for D (5 bases). The CDR3 covers 15 residues. CDR1 and CDR2 from the germline V gene are SGDLS and YYNGEE. V was clipped by 3 bases and J by 4 bases, with 14 bases between them.

This rearrangement joins TRBV28 to TRBJ1-6; D remains unclear. The germline V gene encodes CDR1 MDHEN and CDR2 SYDVKM. V was clipped by 3 bases and J by 0 bases, with 9 bases between them. The CDR3 totals 16 residues. The CDR3 loop reads CASSLGGPSYNSPLHF. CDR3 nucleotide sequence: TGTGCCAGCAGTTTGGGAGGGCCCTCCTATAATTCACCCCTCCACTTT.

The chain combines TRBV7-9 with TRBJ1-2, with 9 bases fitting TRBD1. The germline V gene has CDR1 SEHNR and CDR2 FQNEAQ (reference sequence). With 5 bases clipped from V and 0 bases from J, the junction kept 16 bases outside the gene matches. The CDR3 has 19 amino acids. The CDR3 DNA is TGTGCCAGCAGCACTACAGCCCCGGGACAGGGTACTACTAACTATGGCTACACCTTC. Its protein is CASSTTAPGQGTTNYGYTF.

Comments on this clone: This same CDR3 is encoded by further DNA sequences in the sample. This chain links TRBV27 with TRBJ2-7; 8 nucleotides agree with TRBD1. Germline V gene sequence: CDR1 MNHEY, CDR2 SMNVEV (reference sequence). Trimming cost V 2 bases and J 0 bases; bases outside gene matches: 0. This CDR3 spans 14 amino acids. As DNA, the CDR3 is TGTGCCAGCAGTTTAGGACAGGGCTCCTACGAGCAGTACTTC. This encodes CASSLGQGSYEQYF.

This chain uses TRBV4-1 with TRBJ1-1; D is possibly TRBD1 (5 bases). CDR3 length: 15 amino acids. V dropped 0 bases and J dropped 5 bases, with 13 bases sitting between them. Per germline, CDR1 MGHRA and CDR2 YSYEKL. The CDR3 bases are TGCGCCAGCAGCCAAGATGAGGCAGGGTGGACTGAAGCTTTCTTT. The encoded protein is CASSQDEAGWTEAFF.

The chain combines TRBV7-9 with TRBJ1-1, with D unresolved. CDR3 size: 14 residues. With 3 bases removed from V and 13 bases from J, the gap between germline ends came to 21 bases. Germline V gene sequence: CDR1 SEHNR, CDR2 FQNEAQ (reference sequence). The CDR3 loop is CASSFTGTRFVGFF. The CDR3 DNA reads as TGTGCCAGCAGCTTTACTGGCACTAGGTTTGTTGGTTTCTTT.

The chain joins TRBV6-1 to TRBJ1-2; possible D gene TRBD1, 6 bases. Per germline, CDR1 MNHNS and CDR2 SASEGT. Deletions cut 8 bases from V and 1 base from J, with 23 bases between. The CDR3 is 17 amino acids. CDR3: CASAEGLQGLLNYGYTF. CDR3 DNA sequence: TGTGCCAGCGCTGAAGGGTTACAGGGCCTCCTTAACTATGGCTACACCTTC.

The chain combines TRBV4-1 with TRBJ2-3; 9 nucleotides agree with TRBD2. The CDR3 has 15 amino acids. J gave up 4 bases and V 4 bases, and 6 bases lay outside the gene matches. Germline CDR1 reads MGHRA; CDR2 reads YSYEKL. The DNA of the CDR3 is TGCGCCAGCAGCCCCCTAGCGGGGAGGTCAGATACGCAGTATTTT. Protein product: CASSPLAGRSDTQYF.

The rearrangement joins TRBV4-1 to TRBJ1-1; 8 positions agree with TRBD1. CDR3 size: 13 residues. After removal of 1 base from V and 8 bases from J, the junction contained 3 bases not matched to a gene. Germline V gene lookup returns CDR1 MGHRA and CDR2 YSYEKL. The CDR3 DNA reads TGCGCCAGCAGCCAAGGGACAGGGAAGGAAGCTTTCTTT. Amino acids: CASSQGTGKEAFF.

The chain couples TRBV11-2 to TRBJ2-7; TRBD2 matches 8 bases. Germline values: CDR1 SGHAT, CDR2 FQNNGV. This CDR3 spans 18 amino acids. Trimming at V came to 4 bases and at J to 2 bases, leaving 16 bases not matched to a gene. This CDR3 reads CASSSLGGPGGDTYEQYF. The CDR3 region has the DNA TGTGCCAGCAGCTCCCTTGGGGGGCCGGGAGGGGACACCTACGAGCAGTACTTC.

In this sample, this clone turned up a few times. V is TRBV27 and J is TRBJ2-5; the match to TRBD2 covers 16 bases. The CDR3 loop spans 16 amino acids. CDR1 is MNHEY, CDR2 SMNVEV, per germline (reference sequence). Unmatched junction bases numbered 6, after V lost 6 bases and J lost 5 bases. CDR3 sequence (DNA): TGTGCCAGCAGGGGACTAGCGGGAGGGTACTTCGAGACCCAGTACTTC. Translation: CASRGLAGGYFETQYF.

J is TRBJ1-2 and V is TRBV7-9; D may be TRBD1 (6 bases). This CDR3 spans 12 amino acids. Germline CDR1 SEHNR, CDR2 FQNEAQ (reference sequence). Trimming removed 8 bases from V and 4 bases from J, with 11 bases in between. CDR3 DNA sequence: TGTGCCAGCCTCGACAGGTTCTATGGCTACACCTTC. Its protein product is CASLDRFYGYTF.